The clone carrying this T cell receptor beta chain was recorded many times. Its cognate antigen is unknown. This sample was included in a study of T-cell reconstitution after alpha-beta-depleted transplantation in children. Study-wide results and limits: Recipient T cells and thymic progenitors that survived were the source of the high TCRbeta diversity seen at day 60 in some patients. At the one-year point after transplant, T-cell counts and TCRbeta diversity were found to come mostly from T cells that had been newly produced. Alpha-beta T cells present about two months after transplant were reported to originate from several hundred expanded graft clones.

Trimming shortened V by 0 bases and J by 8 bases, and 7 bases separated the two germline ends. The germline gives CDR1 SEHNR, CDR2 FQNEAQ (reference sequence). The CDR3 loop spans 12 amino acids. Unique molecular identifiers featured in how the TCRbeta library was prepared. TCRdb independently ran MiXCR on the PCR reads; one entry per CDR3 protein. The data show 9,200 or so distinct CDR3 sequences, 11% to 15% seen once. This chain links TRBV7-9 with TRBJ1-2; no firm D call. This sequence was found in a male patient aged 10 to 17 who had a stem cell transplant for acute lymphoblastic leukemia, so the T cells may come from the graft donor. This sample comprised PBMCs, mostly from graft donor cells, obtained 60 days after TCRalphabeta/CD19-depleted stem cell transplant. The CDR3 spells CASSLALGGYTF. CDR3 coding DNA: TGTGCCAGCAGCTTAGCGCTGGGGGGCTACACCTTC.